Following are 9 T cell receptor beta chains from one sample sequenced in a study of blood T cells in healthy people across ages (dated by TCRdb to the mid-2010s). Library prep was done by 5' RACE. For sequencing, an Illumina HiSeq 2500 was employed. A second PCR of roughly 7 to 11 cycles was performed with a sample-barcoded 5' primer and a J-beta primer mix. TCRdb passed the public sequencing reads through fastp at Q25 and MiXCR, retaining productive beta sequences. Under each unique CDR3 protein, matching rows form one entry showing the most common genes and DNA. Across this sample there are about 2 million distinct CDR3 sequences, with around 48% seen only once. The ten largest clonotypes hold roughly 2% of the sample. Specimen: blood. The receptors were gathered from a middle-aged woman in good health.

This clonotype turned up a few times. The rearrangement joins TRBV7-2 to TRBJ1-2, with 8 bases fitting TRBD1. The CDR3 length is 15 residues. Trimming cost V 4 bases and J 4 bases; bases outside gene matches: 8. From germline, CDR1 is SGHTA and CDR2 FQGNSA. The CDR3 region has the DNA TGTGCCAGCAGCTCCGGACAGGGAGTCCTCTATGGCTACACCTTC. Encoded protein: CASSSGQGVLYGYTF. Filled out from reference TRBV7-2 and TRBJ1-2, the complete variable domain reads GAGVSQSPSNKVTEKGKDVELRCDPISGHTALYWYRQSLGQGLEFLIYFQGNSAPDKSGLPSDRFSAERTGGSVSTLTIQRTQQEDSAVYLCASSSGQGVLYGYTFGSGTRLTVV.

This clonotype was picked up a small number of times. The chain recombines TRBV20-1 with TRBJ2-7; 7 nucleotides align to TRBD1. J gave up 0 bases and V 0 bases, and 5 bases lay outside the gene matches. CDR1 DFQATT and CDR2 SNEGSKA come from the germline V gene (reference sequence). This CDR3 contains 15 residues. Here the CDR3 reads CSARDGDSSSYEQYF. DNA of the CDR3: TGCAGTGCTAGAGATGGGGACAGCAGCTCCTACGAGCAGTACTTC.

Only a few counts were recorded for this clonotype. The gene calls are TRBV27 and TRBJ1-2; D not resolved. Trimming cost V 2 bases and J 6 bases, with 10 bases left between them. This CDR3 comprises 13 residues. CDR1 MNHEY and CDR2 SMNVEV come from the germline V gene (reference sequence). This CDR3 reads CASSLVVGDGYTF. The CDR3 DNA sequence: TGTGCCAGCAGTTTAGTGGTGGGTGATGGCTACACCTTC.

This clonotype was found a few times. The CDR3 DNA reads as TGCGCCAGCAGCTTGGTGATTAGCGGGGGCCAAGAGACCCAGTACTTC. It specifies CASSLVISGGQETQYF. The chain employs TRBV5-1 and TRBJ2-5; 9 bases agree with TRBD2. The CDR3 has 16 amino acids. Germline CDR1 and CDR2: SGHRS and YFSETQ. Trimming took 0 bases from V and 1 from J; bases not matched to a gene: 4.

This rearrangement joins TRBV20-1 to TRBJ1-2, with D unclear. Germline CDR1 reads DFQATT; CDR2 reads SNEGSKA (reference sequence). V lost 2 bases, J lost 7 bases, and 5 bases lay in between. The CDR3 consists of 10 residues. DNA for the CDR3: TGCAGTGCTAGAAGCAGTGGCTACACCTTC. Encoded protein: CSARSSGYTF.

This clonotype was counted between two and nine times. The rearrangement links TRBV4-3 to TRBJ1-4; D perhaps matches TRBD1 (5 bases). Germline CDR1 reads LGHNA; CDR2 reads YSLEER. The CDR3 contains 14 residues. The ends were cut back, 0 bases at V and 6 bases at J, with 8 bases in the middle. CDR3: CASSQDQGHEKLFF. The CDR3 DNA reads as TGCGCCAGCAGCCAAGATCAGGGTCATGAAAAACTGTTTTTT.

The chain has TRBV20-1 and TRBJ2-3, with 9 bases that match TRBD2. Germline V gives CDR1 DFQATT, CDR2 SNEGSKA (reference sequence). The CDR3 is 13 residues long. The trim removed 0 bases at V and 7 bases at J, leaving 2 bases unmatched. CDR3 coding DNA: TGCAGTGCTAGAGACGGGACTAGCTATACGCAGTATTTT. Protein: CSARDGTSYTQYF.

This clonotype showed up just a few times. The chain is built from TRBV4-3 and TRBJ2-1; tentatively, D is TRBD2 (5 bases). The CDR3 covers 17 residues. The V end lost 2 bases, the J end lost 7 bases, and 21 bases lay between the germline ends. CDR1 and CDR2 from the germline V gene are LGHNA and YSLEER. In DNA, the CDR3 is TGCGCCAGCAGCCAAAGTACTTCGGGGAATAGCCCGAATGAGCAGTTCTTC. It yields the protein CASSQSTSGNSPNEQFF.

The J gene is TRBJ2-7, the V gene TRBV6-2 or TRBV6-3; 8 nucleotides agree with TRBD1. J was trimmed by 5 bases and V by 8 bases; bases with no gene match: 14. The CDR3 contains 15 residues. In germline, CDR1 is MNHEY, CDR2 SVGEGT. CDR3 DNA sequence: TGTGCCAGCGGAAGGAAGGACAGGGACATACACGAGCAGTACTTC. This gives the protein CASGRKDRDIHEQYF.